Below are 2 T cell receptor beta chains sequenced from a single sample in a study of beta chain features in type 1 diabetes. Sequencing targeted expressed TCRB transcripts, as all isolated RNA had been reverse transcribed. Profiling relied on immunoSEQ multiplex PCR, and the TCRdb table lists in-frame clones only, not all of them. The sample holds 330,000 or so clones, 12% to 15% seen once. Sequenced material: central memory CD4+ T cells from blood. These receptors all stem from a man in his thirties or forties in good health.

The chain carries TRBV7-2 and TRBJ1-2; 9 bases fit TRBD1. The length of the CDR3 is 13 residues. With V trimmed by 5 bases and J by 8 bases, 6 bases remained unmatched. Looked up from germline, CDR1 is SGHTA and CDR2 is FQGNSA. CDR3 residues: CASSGTGLSGYTF. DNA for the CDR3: TGTGCCAGCAGCGGGACAGGGCTAAGCGGCTACACCTTC.

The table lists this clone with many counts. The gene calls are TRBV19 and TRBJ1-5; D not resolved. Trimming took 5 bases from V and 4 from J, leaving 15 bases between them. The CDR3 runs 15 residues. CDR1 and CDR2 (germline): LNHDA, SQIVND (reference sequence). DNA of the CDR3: TGTGCCAGTAGTCTTCAGGATCTAGGAAATCAGCCCCAGCATTTT. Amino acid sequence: CASSLQDLGNQPQHF.